Described below is a single TCR beta chain sequence and its context. It has no known antigen specificity. There are no base qualities to consult, and no much larger clone falls within one base. Library generation was performed with the immunoSEQ multiplex PCR assay. As stored in TCRdb, this immuneACCESS dataset retains in-frame rearrangements with V and J assigned. A fraction of the clones does not appear; measured against another copy, unresolved V genes explain less than half of the discrepancy, and the remainder lacks a known reason. This sample comprises 24,000 or so clones, about 95% of them detected only once. The ten biggest clones cover about 16% of the sample. The CDR3 has 15 amino acids, counting the end cysteine and phenylalanine. Only CDR3 DNA is held: 45 bases, read in frame from base 1. V was cut back by 7 bases and J by 0 bases, leaving a gap of 13 bases between them. CDR1 MNHEY and CDR2 SVGAGI are derived from the germline V gene.

The data are from a study of preoperative IRX-2 immunotherapy in early breast cancer (dated by TCRdb to about 2019). The treatment or condition label on this specimen signifies: preoperative locoregional IRX-2 cytokine immunotherapy. The samples were obtained from a phase Ib study that tested preoperative, locoregional IRX-2 cytokine immunotherapy designed to prime immune responses. Before surgery, IRX-2 was given to the donors, who were patients with early-stage breast cancer. The rearrangement joined TRBV6-5 to TRBJ1-3, with no confidently assigned D gene. Sequences were derived from tumor tissue, sampled after IRX-2 immunotherapy. The source of this sequence is a human donor with breast cancer. The nucleotide sequence is TGTGCCAGCATCCGCGACGCCAACTCTGGAAACACCATATATTTT. The resulting protein is CASIRDANSGNTIYF.